The 21 T cell receptor beta chains below all came from one sample that was sequenced in a study of OX40 agonist ivuxolimab in advanced cancers. Library method: the immunoSEQ multiplex PCR assay. The clones in this table, taken by TCRdb from immuneACCESS, are in-frame only. Not every clone is retained; where verified, under half of the shortfall comes from an unresolved V gene, and the cause of the rest is unknown. Here the sample has under 20,000 clones; 86% occur a single time. 0.55% to 0.7% of the sample comes from the top ten. The material was CD4+ or CD8+ T cells sorted from blood, obtained in a trial of the OX40 agonist ivuxolimab. The receptors derive from an adult with an advanced solid tumor such as melanoma, head and neck, liver or kidney cancer.

This chain connects TRBV19 to TRBJ1-1; possibly TRBD1 for D (6 bases). The V and J ends lost 7 bases and 4 bases respectively, with 16 bases between them. Germline CDR1 is LNHDA and CDR2 is SQIVND (reference sequence). The CDR3 length is 14 residues. CDR3 sequence (DNA): TGTGCCAGTAACTTGGGGCAGGGGAGCACTGAAGCTTTCTTT. As protein: CASNLGQGSTEAFF.

The rearrangement joins TRBV2 to TRBJ2-3, with TRBD2 matching 10 bases. The CDR3 consists of 13 residues. J was trimmed by 6 bases and V by 7 bases; bases with no gene match: 4. Germline-derived CDR1 and CDR2 are SNHLY and FYNNEI. The CDR3 DNA reads TGTGCCAGCAAAGCGGGAGGGCCGGATACGCAGTATTTT. Protein sequence: CASKAGGPDTQYF. Variable domain in full (rest from reference TRBV2 and TRBJ2-3): EPEVTQTPSHQVTQMGQEVILRCVPISNHLYFYWYRQILGQKVEFLVSFYNNEISEKSEIFDDQFSVERPDGSNFTLKIRSTKLEDSAMYFCASKAGGPDTQYFGPGTRLTVL.

This clone was recorded a few times. V is TRBV23-1 and J is TRBJ2-3; D is ambiguous. TRBV23-1 is placed among ORFs of uncertain function. V was cut by 5 bases and J by 7 bases, with 10 bases left in between. The length of the CDR3 is 12 residues. The CDR3 nucleotides are TGCGCCAGCAGTGCAGGCAGAAATACGCAGTATTTT. Its translation: CASSAGRNTQYF.

This clone has a handful of counts. This chain links TRBV7-8 with TRBJ1-2; perhaps TRBD1 as D (5 bases). This CDR3 has 13 residues. Trimming pared 0 bases from V and 11 bases from J, leaving 13 bases between. The germline CDR1 and CDR2 sequences are SGHVS and FQNEAQ. The CDR3 reads CASSLAGASRYTF. In DNA form, the CDR3 reads TGTGCCAGCAGCTTAGCCGGGGCCTCCCGGTACACCTTC. Together with reference TRBV7-8 and TRBJ1-2, the CDR3 gives the full variable domain: GAGVSQSPRYKVAKRGQDVALRCDPISGHVSLFWYQQALGQGPEFLTYFQNEAQLDKSGLPSDRFFAERPEGSVSTLKIQRTQQEDSAVYLCASSLAGASRYTFGSGTRLTVV.

V is TRBV10-3 and J is TRBJ2-7; 9 bases fit TRBD2. CDR3 size: 14 residues. Trimming took 3 bases from V and 2 from J; bases not matched to a gene: 2. The V gene's germline CDR1 is ENHRY and CDR2 SYGVKD. In nucleotides, the CDR3 is TGTGCCATCAGTGACAGCGGGGGGCCCTACGAGCAGTACTTC. Encoded protein: CAISDSGGPYEQYF.

This clone was seen just once. The chain is built from TRBV30 and TRBJ1-6; 8 nucleotides match TRBD1. Trimming at V came to 3 bases and at J to 5 bases, leaving 3 bases not matched to a gene. Germline lookup yields CDR1 GTSNPN and CDR2 SVGIG (reference sequence). This CDR3 comprises 14 residues. CDR3 DNA: TGTGCCTGGAGCTTGACAGGGGATAATTCACCCCTCCACTTT. Translated, it gives CAWSLTGDNSPLHF.

The genes are TRBV5-1 and TRBJ2-5, with D possibly called TRBD1 or TRBD2 (5 bases each). The V end lost 0 bases, the J end lost 2 bases, and 8 bases lay between the germline ends. Germline values: CDR1 SGHRS, CDR2 YFSETQ. This CDR3 comprises 14 residues. This chain's CDR3 is CASSLEWGQETQYF. Here the CDR3 DNA reads TGCGCCAGCAGCTTGGAGTGGGGGCAAGAGACCCAGTACTTC.

The chain couples TRBV29-1 to TRBJ2-3; D is unclear. V was trimmed by 7 bases and J by 2 bases, leaving 13 bases between them. From germline, CDR1 is SQVTM and CDR2 ANQGSEA. The CDR3 runs 13 residues. The DNA of the CDR3 is TGCAGCGCCGAACCGGGCTTCACAGATACGCAGTATTTT. Amino acid sequence: CSAEPGFTDTQYF.

This chain joins TRBV5-1 and TRBJ2-1; 7 positions agree with TRBD1. V gave up 3 bases and J gave up 5 bases; unmatched junction bases: 14. Germline CDR1 and CDR2: SGHRS and YFSETQ. CDR3 length: 17 residues. This CDR3 is CASSSRPGGPYDNEQFF. CDR3 bases: TGCGCCAGCAGCTCCAGACCAGGGGGACCGTATGACAATGAGCAGTTCTTC.

The rearrangement joins TRBV10-2 to TRBJ1-2, with TRBD1 identical over 8 bases. J gave up 4 bases and V 6 bases, and 13 bases lay outside the gene matches. CDR3 length equals 16 residues. The germline CDR1 and CDR2 sequences are WSHSY and SAAADI. CDR3 in amino acids: CASREGTGRMIYGYTF. The CDR3 DNA sequence: TGCGCCAGCAGAGAGGGGACAGGCCGAATGATCTATGGCTACACCTTC.

The V call is TRBV2, the J call TRBJ1-6, with 9 bases fitting TRBD1. In germline, CDR1 is SNHLY, CDR2 FYNNEI. The length of the CDR3 is 14 residues. V lost 4 bases to trimming and J lost 10 bases; unmatched junction nucleotides: 5. CDR3 bases: TGTGCCAGCAGTGCCGGGACAGGGTTATCACCCCTCCACTTT. Its translation: CASSAGTGLSPLHF.

This clone has only one observation. V is TRBV19 and J is TRBJ2-5; weak D call: TRBD1 (6 bases). Germline V lookup: CDR1 LNHDA, CDR2 SQIVND (reference sequence). The CDR3 consists of 15 residues. Between the trimmed V and J ends, which lost 2 bases and 5 bases, there was a span of 15 bases. In nucleotides, the CDR3 is TGTGCCAGTAGTATATCCCCCACAGGGTTGGAGACCCAGTACTTC. It translates to CASSISPTGLETQYF.

This chain connects TRBV18 to TRBJ1-1; the match to TRBD1 covers 11 bases. This CDR3 comprises 18 residues. The germline CDR1 and CDR2 sequences are KGHSH and LQKENI. The V segment lost 1 base and the J segment 0 bases; nucleotides outside the gene matches: 7. Here the CDR3 reads CASSPRRGTGGVNTEAFF. In DNA form, the CDR3 reads TGTGCCAGCTCACCACGCCGAGGGACAGGGGGGGTGAACACTGAAGCTTTCTTT.

V is TRBV4-1 and J is TRBJ1-3; possible D gene TRBD1, 5 bases. CDR1 is MGHRA, CDR2 YSYEKL, per germline. V was trimmed by 3 bases and J by 4 bases, leaving 16 bases between them. This CDR3 is built from 16 residues. Here the CDR3 reads CASSHQGIGGGNTIYF. The CDR3 region has the DNA TGCGCCAGCAGCCATCAAGGGATCGGGGGAGGAAACACCATATATTTT.

The table lists this clone with a few counts. The chain joins TRBV9 to TRBJ2-7; 16 bases fit TRBD2. The CDR3 sequence is 17 residues long. Germline CDR1 is SGDLS and CDR2 is YYNGEE. V shed 3 bases and J 5 bases; nucleotides not matched to a gene: 8. As DNA, the CDR3 is TGTGCCAGCAGCGCCTCTACGGGACTAGCGGGAGGGCACGAGCAGTACTTC. This codes for CASSASTGLAGGHEQYF.

The V and J genes are TRBV18 and TRBJ1-5; 12 bases map to TRBD1. The V segment lost 3 bases and the J segment 6 bases; nucleotides outside the gene matches: 3. This CDR3 comprises 15 residues. In germline, CDR1 is KGHSH, CDR2 LQKENI. The CDR3 here is CASSPGTGGGQPQHF. The CDR3 DNA follows: TGTGCCAGCTCACCCGGGACAGGGGGCGGTCAGCCCCAGCATTTT.

The rearrangement uses TRBV2 and TRBJ1-6, with 8 bases lining up with TRBD1. The length of the CDR3 is 16 residues. Looked up from germline, CDR1 is SNHLY and CDR2 is FYNNEI. Trimming cost V 4 bases and J 8 bases; bases outside gene matches: 10. The CDR3 DNA reads TGTGCCAGCAGTGCGAGCAGGACAGGGTTTTATTCACCCCTCCACTTT. This encodes CASSASRTGFYSPLHF.

This sequence joins TRBV5-1 and TRBJ2-5; 12 nucleotides match TRBD2. This CDR3 contains 15 residues. Germline V gives CDR1 SGHRS, CDR2 YFSETQ. With V trimmed by 1 base and J by 5 bases, 3 bases remained unmatched. The CDR3, as DNA: TGCGCCAGCAGCTTGTTGGGGACTAGCGGGGAGACCCAGTACTTC. Translated: CASSLLGTSGETQYF.

A few counts support this clone. The genes are TRBV30 and TRBJ1-5; D uncertain. V was clipped by 3 bases and J by 7 bases, with 13 bases between them. This CDR3 contains 13 residues. CDR1 is GTSNPN and CDR2 is SVGIG in the germline V gene (reference sequence). The CDR3 region has the DNA TGTGCCTGGAGCGGCGGGCCTGAACAGCCCCAGCATTTT. This gives the protein CAWSGGPEQPQHF.

V gene TRBV14 combines with J gene TRBJ2-7; TRBD1 agrees at 8 bases. The CDR3 runs 14 residues. Germline CDR1 is SGHDN and CDR2 is FVKESK. The J segment lost 7 bases and the V segment lost 4 bases, leaving 9 bases of the junction unmatched. This CDR3 reads CASSLGTGFQEQYF. The CDR3 DNA follows: TGTGCCAGCAGCCTGGGGACAGGATTTCAAGAGCAGTACTTC.

The V call is TRBV18, the J call TRBJ2-2; no reliable D call. Trimming left V 3 bases short and J 4 bases short, with 9 bases between. This CDR3 has 14 amino acids. Germline V CDR1 and CDR2: KGHSH, LQKENI. The CDR3 DNA is TGTGCCAGCTCACCGGCCACATCCACCGGGGAGCTGTTTTTT. Translating gives CASSPATSTGELFF.